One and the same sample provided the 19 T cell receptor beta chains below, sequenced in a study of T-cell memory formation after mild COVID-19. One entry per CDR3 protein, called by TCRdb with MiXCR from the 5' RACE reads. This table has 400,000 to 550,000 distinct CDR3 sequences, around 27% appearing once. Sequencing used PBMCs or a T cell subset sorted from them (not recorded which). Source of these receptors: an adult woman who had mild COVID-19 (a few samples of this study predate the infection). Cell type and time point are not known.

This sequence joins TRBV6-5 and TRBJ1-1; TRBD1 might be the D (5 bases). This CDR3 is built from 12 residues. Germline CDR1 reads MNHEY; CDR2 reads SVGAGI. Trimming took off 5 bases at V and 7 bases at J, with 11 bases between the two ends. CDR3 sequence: CASSLGGGEAFF. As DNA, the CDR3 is TGTGCCAGCAGTCTTGGGGGGGGTGAAGCTTTCTTT.

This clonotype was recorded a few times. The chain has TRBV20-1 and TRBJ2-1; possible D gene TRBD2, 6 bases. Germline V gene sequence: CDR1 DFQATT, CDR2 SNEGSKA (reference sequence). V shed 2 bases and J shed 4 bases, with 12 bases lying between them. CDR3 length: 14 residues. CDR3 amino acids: CSARPAGLYNEQFF. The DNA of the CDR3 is TGCAGTGCTAGACCGGCGGGACTTTACAATGAGCAGTTCTTC.

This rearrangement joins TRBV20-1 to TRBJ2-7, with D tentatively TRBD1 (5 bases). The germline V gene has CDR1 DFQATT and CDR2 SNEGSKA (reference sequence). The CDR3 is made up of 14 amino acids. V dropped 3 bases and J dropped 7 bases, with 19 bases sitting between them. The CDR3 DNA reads TGCAGTGCTAGGGATAACCGGTCGCCAGGGGAGCAGTACTTC. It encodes CSARDNRSPGEQYF.

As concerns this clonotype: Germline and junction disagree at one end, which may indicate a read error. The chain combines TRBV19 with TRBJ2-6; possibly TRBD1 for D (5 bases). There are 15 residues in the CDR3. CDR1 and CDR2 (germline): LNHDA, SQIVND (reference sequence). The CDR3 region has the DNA TGTGCCAGTAGTCTCCACATCTCTGGGGCCAACGTCCTGGCTTTC. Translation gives CASSLHISGANVLAF.

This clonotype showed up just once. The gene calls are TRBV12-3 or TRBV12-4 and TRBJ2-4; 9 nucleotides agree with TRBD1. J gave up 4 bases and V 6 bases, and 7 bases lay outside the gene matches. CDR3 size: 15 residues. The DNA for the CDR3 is TGTGCCAGCAGGGGGGACAGGGACCGTAAAAACATTCAGTACTTC. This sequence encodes CASRGDRDRKNIQYF.

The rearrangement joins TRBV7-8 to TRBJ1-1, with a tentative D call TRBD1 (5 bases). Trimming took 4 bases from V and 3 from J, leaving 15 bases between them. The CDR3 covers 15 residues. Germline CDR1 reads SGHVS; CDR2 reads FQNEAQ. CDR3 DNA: TGTGCCAGCAGCTCCGACTCCGGGGGGGACACTGAAGCTTTCTTT. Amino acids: CASSSDSGGDTEAFF.

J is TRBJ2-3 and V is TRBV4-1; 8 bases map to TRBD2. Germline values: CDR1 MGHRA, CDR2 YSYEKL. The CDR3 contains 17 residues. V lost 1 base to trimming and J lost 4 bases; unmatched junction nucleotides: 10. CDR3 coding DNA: TGCGCCAGCAGCCAAGCCCCCCGTGGCGGGGGGTCAGATACGCAGTATTTT. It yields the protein CASSQAPRGGGSDTQYF.

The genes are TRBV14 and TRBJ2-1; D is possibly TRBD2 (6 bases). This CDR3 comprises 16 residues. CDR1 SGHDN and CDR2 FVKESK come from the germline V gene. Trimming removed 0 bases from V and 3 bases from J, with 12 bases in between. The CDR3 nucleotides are TGTGCCAGCAGCCAAGAGGCGGGAAAGAGCTACAATGAGCAGTTCTTC. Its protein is CASSQEAGKSYNEQFF. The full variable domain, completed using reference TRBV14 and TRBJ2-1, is EAGVTQFPSHSVIEKGQTVTLRCDPISGHDNLYWYRRVMGKEIKFLLHFVKESKQDESGMPNNRFLAERTGGTYSTLKVQPAELEDSGVYFCASSQEAGKSYNEQFFGPGTRLTVL.

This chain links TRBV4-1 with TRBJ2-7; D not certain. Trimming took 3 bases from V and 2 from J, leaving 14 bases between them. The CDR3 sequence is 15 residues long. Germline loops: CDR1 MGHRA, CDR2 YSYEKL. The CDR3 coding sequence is TGCGCCAGCAGCCAGGTCCCCGCTAGAACCTACGAGCAGTACTTC. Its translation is CASSQVPARTYEQYF.

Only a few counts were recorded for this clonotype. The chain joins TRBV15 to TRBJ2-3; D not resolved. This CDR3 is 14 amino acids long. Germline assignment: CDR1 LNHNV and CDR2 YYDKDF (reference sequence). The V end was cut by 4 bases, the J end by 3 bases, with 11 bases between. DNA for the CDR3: TGTGCCACCAGCATCAAGGTTATAACAGATACGCAGTATTTT. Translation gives CATSIKVITDTQYF. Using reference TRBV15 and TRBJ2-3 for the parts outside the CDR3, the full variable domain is DAMVIQNPRYQVTQFGKPVTLSCSQTLNHNVMYWYQQKSSQAPKLLFHYYDKDFNNEADTPDNFQSRRPNTSFCFLDIRSPGLGDTAMYLCATSIKVITDTQYFGPGTRLTVL.

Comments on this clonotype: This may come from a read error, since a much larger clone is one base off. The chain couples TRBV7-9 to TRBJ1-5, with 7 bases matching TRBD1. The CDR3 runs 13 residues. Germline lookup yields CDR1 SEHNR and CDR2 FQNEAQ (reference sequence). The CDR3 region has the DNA TGTGCCAGCAGCTTAGCGGCGGGACAGCCCCAGAATTTT. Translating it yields CASSLAAGQPQNF.

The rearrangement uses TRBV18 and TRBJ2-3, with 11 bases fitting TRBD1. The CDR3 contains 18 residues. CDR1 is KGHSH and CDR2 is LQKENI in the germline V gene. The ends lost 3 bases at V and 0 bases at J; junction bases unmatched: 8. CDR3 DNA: TGTGCCAGCTCACCTTTAGGACAGGGGGCTAGAAGCACAGATACGCAGTATTTT. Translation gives CASSPLGQGARSTDTQYF.

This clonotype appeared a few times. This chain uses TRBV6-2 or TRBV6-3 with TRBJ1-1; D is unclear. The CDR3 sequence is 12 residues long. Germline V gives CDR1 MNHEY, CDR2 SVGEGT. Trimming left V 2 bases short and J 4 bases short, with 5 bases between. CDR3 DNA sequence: TGTGCCAGCAGTTACGTGGGCACTGAAGCTTTCTTT. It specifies CASSYVGTEAFF.

CDR3 nucleotide sequence: TGTGCCAGCAGTGAAGAGGTTCGGGGGACCGGGGAGCTGTTTTTT. Encoded protein: CASSEEVRGTGELFF. The genes are TRBV25-1 and TRBJ2-2, with D possibly TRBD2 on 6 matching bases. CDR1 is MGHDK and CDR2 is SYGVNS in the germline V gene. The V and J ends lost 2 bases and 5 bases respectively, with 12 bases between them. This CDR3 region has 15 residues.

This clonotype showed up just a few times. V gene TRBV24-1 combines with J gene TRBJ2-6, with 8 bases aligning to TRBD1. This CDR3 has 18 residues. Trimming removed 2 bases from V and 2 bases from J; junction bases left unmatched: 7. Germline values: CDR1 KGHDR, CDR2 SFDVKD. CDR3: CATSDSGQGNTGANVLTF. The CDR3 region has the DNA TGTGCCACCAGTGATTCTGGACAGGGAAATACTGGGGCCAACGTCCTGACTTTC.

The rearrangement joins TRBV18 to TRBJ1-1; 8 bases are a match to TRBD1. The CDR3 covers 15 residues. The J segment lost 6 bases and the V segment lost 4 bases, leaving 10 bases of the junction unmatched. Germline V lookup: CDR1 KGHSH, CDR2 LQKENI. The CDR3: CASSLEGQVLSEAFF. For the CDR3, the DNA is TGTGCCAGCTCACTGGAGGGACAGGTCCTCTCTGAAGCTTTCTTT.

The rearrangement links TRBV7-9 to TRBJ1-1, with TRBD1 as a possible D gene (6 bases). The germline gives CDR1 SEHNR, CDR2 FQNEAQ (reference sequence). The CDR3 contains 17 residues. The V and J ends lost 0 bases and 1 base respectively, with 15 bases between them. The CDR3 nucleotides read TGTGCCAGCAGCTTAGCGCAGAGGACCAGGGGGAACACTGAAGCTTTCTTT. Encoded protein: CASSLAQRTRGNTEAFF. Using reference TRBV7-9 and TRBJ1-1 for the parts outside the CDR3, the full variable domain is DTGVSQNPRHKITKRGQNVTFRCDPISEHNRLYWYRQTLGQGPEFLTYFQNEAQLEKSRLLSDRFSAERPKGSFSTLEIQRTEQGDSAMYLCASSLAQRTRGNTEAFFGQGTRLTVV.

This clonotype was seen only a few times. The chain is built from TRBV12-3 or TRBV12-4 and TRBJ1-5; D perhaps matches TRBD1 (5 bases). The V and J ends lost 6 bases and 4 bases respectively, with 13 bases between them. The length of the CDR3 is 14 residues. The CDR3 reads CASSPGRANQPQHF. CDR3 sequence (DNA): TGTGCCAGCAGCCCGGGACGGGCAAATCAGCCCCAGCATTTT.

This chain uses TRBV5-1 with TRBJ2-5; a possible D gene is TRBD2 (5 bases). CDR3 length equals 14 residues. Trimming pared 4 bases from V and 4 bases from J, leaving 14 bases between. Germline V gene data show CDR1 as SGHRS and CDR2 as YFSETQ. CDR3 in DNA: TGCGCCAGCAGCCCCACGGACTGGTTAGAGACCCAGTACTTC. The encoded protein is CASSPTDWLETQYF.